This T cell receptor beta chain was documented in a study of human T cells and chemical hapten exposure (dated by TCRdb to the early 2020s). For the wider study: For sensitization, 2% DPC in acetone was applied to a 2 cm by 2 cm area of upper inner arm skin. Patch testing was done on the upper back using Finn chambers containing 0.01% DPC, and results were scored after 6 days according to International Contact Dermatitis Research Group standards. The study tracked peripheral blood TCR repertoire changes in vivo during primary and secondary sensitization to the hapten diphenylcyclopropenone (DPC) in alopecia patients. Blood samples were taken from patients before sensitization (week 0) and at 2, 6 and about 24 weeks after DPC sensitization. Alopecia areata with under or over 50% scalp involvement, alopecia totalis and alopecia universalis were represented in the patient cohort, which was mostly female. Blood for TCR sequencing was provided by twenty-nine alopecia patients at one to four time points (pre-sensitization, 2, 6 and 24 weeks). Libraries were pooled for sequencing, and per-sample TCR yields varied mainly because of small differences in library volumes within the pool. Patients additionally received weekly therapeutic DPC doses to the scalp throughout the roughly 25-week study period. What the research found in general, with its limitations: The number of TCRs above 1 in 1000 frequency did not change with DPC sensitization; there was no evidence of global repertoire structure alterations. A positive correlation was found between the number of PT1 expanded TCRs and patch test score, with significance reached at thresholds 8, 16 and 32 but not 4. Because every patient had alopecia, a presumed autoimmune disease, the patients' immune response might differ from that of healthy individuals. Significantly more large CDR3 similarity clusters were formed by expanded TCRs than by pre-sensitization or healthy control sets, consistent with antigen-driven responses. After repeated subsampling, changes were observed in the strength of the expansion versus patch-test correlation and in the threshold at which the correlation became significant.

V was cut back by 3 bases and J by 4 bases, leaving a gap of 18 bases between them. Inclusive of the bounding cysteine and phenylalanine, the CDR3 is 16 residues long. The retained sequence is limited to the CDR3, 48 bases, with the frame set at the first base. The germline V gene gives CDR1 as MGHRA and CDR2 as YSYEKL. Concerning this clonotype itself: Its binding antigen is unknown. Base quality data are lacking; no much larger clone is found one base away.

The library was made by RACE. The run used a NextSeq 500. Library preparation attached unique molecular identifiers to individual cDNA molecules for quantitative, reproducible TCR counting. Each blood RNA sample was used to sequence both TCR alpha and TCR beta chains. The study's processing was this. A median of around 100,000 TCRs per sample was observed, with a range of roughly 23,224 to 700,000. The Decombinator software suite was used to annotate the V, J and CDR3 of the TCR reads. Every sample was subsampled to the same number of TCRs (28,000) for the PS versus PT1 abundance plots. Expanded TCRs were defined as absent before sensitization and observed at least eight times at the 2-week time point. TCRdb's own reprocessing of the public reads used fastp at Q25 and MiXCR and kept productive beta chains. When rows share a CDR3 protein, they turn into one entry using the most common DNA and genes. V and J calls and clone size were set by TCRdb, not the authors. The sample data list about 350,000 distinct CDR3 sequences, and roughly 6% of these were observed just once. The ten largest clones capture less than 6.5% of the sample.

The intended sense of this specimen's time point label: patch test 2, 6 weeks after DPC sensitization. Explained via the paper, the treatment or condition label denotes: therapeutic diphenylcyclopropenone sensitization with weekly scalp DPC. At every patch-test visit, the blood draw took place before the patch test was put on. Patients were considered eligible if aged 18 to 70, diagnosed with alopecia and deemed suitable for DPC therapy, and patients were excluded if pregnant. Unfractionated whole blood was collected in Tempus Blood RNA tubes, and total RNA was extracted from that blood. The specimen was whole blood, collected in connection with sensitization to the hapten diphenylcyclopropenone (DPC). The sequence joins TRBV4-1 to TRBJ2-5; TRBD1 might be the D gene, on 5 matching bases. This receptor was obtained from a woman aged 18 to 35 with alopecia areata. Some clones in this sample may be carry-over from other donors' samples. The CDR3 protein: CASSHLTGGLGETQYF. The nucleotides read TGCGCCAGCAGCCACCTTACAGGTGGTTTAGGAGAGACCCAGTACTTC.